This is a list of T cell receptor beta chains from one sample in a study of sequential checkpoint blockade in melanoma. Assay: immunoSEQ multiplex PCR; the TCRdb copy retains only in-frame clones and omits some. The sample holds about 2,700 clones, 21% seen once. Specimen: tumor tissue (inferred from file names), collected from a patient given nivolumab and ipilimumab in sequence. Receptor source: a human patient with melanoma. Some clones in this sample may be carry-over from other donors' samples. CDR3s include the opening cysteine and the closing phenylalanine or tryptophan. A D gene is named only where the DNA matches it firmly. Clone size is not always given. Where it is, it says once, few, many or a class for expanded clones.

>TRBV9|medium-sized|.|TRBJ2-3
TGTGCCAGCAGCGCCTACGGACTTAGCACAGATACGCAGTATTTT
CASSAYGLSTDTQYF
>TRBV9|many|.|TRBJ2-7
TGTGCCAGCAGCCCGAGAACCGACCAAGGGTGGGGGAAGCAGTACTTC
CASSPRTDQGWGKQYF
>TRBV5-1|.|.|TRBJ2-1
TGCGCCAGCAGTCTGACCTGGGACGGGGTGGATTTTGAGCAGTTCTTC
CASSLTWDGVDFEQFF
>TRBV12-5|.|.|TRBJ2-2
TGTGCCAGCACTGCAGGGGCTAGTAGCACCGGGGAGCTGTTTTTT
CASTAGASSTGELFF
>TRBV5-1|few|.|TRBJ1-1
TGCGCCAGCAGCCTCAGGGAGGATGGGAACACTGAAGCTTTCTTT
CASSLREDGNTEAFF
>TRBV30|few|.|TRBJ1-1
TGTGCCTGGAGTCAAAGGGGGGGGAGCGCTGAAGCTTTCTTT
CAWSQRGGSAEAFF
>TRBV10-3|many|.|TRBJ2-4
TGTGCCATCAGTGAGTCGAAGGGATGGTCCAAAAACATTCAGTACTTC
CAISESKGWSKNIQYF
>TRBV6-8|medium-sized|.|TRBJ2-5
TGTGCCAGCAGTTACCCCGGGAGCCAAGAGACCCAGTACTTC
CASSYPGSQETQYF
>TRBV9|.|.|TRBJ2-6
TGTGCCAGCAGCCCAACGGGGACCCCTAGGAGCTCTGGGGCCAACGTCCTGACTTTC
CASSPTGTPRSSGANVLTF
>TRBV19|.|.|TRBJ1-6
TGTGCCAGTAGTATGAATCCATCGAGGGGGTTATCGAACATGAGCTCCTATAATTCACCCCTCCACTTT
CASSMNPSRGLSNMSSYNSPLHF
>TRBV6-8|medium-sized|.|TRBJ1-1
TGTGCCAGCAGCAGGAAAGGGGGGCGAGCTTTCTTT
CASSRKGGRAFF
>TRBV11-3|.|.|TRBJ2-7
TGTGCCAGCAGCTTCGGCGGGGAGAGCTACGAGCAGTACTTC
CASSFGGESYEQYF
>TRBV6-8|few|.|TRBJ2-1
TGTGCCACCTCTCGGGTAGGCGGCAATGAGCAGTTCTTC
CATSRVGGNEQFF
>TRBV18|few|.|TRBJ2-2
TGTGCCAGCTCAAGACAGATTAGTCCGAACACCGGGGAGCTGTTTTTT
CASSRQISPNTGELFF
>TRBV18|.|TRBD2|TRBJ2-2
TGTGCCAGCTCACCTCTCCCCACTAGCGCCGGGGAGCTGTTTTTT
CASSPLPTSAGELFF
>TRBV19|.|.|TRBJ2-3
TGTGCCAGTAAGGGCCACGGCGGGGTTGATACGCAGTATTTT
CASKGHGGVDTQYF
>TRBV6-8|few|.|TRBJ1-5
TGTGCCAGCAGTCGCCTCCCCCCTAAGGCCGGGGGCAATCAGCCCCAGCATTTT
CASSRLPPKAGGNQPQHF
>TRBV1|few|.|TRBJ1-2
TGCGCCAGCAGCCAACCCCACGTAAACTATGGCTACACCTTC
CASSQPHVNYGYTF
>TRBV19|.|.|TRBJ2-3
TGTGCCAGTAGTTTACTGACAGAAAGCACAGATACGCAGTATTTT
CASSLLTESTDTQYF
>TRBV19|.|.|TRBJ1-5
TGTGCCAGTACCCAGAATACAGGTCCGAATCAGCCCCAGCATTTT
CASTQNTGPNQPQHF
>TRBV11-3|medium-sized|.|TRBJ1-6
TGTGCCAGCAGCCTCCGACAGGCGCTTAATTCACCCCTCCACTTT
CASSLRQALNSPLHF
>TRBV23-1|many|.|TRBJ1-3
TGCGCCAGCAGCCGATTAGAGGGGGTCAGCTCTGGAAACACCATATATTTT
CASSRLEGVSSGNTIYF
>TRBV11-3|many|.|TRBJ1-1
TGTGCCAGCAGCGCCTACAGGGTCTTACAGAACACTGAAGCTTTCTTT
CASSAYRVLQNTEAFF
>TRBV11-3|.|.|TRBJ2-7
TGTGCCAGCAGCTTGCAGGGCGATTTCTACGAGCAGTACTTC
CASSLQGDFYEQYF
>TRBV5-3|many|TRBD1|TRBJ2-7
TGTGCCAGAAGCTTGGTCCATCGACAGGGGTCCCACGAGCAGTACTTC
CARSLVHRQGSHEQYF
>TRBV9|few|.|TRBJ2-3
TGTGCCAGCAGCGTCCTTGCCCGCACAGATACGCAGTATTTT
CASSVLARTDTQYF
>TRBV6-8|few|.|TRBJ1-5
TGTGCCAGCAGTACTAGACGGAATCAGCCCCAGCATTTT
CASSTRRNQPQHF
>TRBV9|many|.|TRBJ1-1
TGTGCCAGCAGCCTCCGGGGCACTGAAGCTTTCTTT
CASSLRGTEAFF
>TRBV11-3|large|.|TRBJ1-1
TGTGCCAGCAGCTCGGGGTTCCCGAACACTGAAGCTTTCTTT
CASSSGFPNTEAFF
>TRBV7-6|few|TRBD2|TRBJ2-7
TGTGCCAGCAACCAAGTCGGGGGGAAAATGAACTACGAGCAGTACTTC
CASNQVGGKMNYEQYF
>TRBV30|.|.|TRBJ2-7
TGTGCCTGGAGTGTGCGGGAAGCGGGCGAGCAGTACTTC
CAWSVREAGEQYF
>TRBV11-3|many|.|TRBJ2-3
TGTGCCAGCAGCTGGCGGTTAATAGCGACAGATACGCAGTATTTT
CASSWRLIATDTQYF
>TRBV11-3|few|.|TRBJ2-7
TGTGCCAGCAGCTATACAGGGGGGGAATCCTACGAGCAGTACTTC
CASSYTGGESYEQYF
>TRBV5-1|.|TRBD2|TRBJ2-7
TGCGCCAGCAGCTTGGTTAGCGGGGGGAGCCGGGAGCAGTACTTC
CASSLVSGGSREQYF
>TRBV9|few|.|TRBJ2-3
TGTGCCAGCAGCGTAGTAGGGGCGGCTAGCACAGATACGCAGTATTTT
CASSVVGAASTDTQYF
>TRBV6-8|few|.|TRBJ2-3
TGTGCCAGCAAAGACGGTACAGGCGGGACCCCGCAGTATTTT
CASKDGTGGTPQYF
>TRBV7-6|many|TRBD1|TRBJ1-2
TGTGCCAGCAGCTTTGGCTGGACAGGGATAAACTATGGCTACACCTTC
CASSFGWTGINYGYTF
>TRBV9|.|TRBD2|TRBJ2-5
TGTGCCAGCAGCGTAGTCCCTTCGACTAGCGGTGTACAAGAGACCCAGTACTTC
CASSVVPSTSGVQETQYF
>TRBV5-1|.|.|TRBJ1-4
TGCGCCAGCAGCCCCGCGGGCAGGGTTGAAAAACTGTTTTTT
CASSPAGRVEKLFF
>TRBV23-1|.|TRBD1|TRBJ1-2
TGCGCCAGCAGTCAATTCGACAGGGCTAACTATGGCTACACCTTC
CASSQFDRANYGYTF
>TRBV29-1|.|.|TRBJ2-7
TGCAGCGTTGAAGGGCAGGGCGGCTACGAGCAGTACTTC
CSVEGQGGYEQYF
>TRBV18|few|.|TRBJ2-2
TGTGCCAGCTCACCGGCTGGGGGCGACGGCGGGGAGCTGTTTTTT
CASSPAGGDGGELFF
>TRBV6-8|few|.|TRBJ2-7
TGTGCCAGCAGTTACTCGTGGGGTAGAGGTGGGGAGCAGTACTTC
CASSYSWGRGGEQYF
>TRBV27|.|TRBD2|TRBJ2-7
TGTGCCAGCAGTTTAGCCTCTAGCGGGGTAACCATCTACGAGCAGTACTTC
CASSLASSGVTIYEQYF
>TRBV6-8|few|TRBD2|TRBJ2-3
TGTGCCAGCAGTCCCTTGGCGGGGGGGCGCCTCACAGATACGCAGTATTTT
CASSPLAGGRLTDTQYF
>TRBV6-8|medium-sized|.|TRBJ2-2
TGTGCCAGCAGTCGGGGGACCGGGGAGCTGTTTTTT
CASSRGTGELFF
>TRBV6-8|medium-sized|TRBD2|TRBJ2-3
TGTGCCAGTGCGGGGGGGCCCTCAGATACGCAGTATTTT
CASAGGPSDTQYF
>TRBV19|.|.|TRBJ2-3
TGTGCCAGTCTGAAGAGAGGGGGGAGCACAGATACGCAGTATTTT
CASLKRGGSTDTQYF
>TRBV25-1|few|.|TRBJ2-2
TGTGCCAGCAGTGATGACAGGAGGAACACCGGGGAGCTGTTTTTT
CASSDDRRNTGELFF
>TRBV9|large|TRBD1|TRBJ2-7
TGTGCCAGCAGCGTGACAGGGGGCTCCTACGAGCAGTACTTC
CASSVTGGSYEQYF
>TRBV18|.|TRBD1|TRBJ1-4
TGTGCCAGCTCACCGTATTCGGGACAGGGTGCGCAAAAACTGTTTTTT
CASSPYSGQGAQKLFF
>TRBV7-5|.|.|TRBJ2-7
.
CASSLGVGEGTYEQYF
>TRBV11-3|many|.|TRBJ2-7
TGTGCCAGCAGCGAAACCGCCGGACGGAACTACGAGCAGTACTTC
CASSETAGRNYEQYF
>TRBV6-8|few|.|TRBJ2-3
TGTGCCAGCAGTCCGAGCCGCACAGATACGCAGTATTTT
CASSPSRTDTQYF
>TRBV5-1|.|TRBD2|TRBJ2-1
TGCGCCAGCAACACATTCCTGGGGGGGGACAATGAGCAGTTCTTC
CASNTFLGGDNEQFF
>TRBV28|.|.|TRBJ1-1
TGTGCCAGCAGTTTATGGGCGGGAAACACTGAAGCTTTCTTT
CASSLWAGNTEAFF
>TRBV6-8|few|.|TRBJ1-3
TGTGCCAGCAGGGGGTCGGTGAATAGTGGAAACACCATATATTTT
CASRGSVNSGNTIYF
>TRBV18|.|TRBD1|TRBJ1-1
TGTGCCAGCTCACCGCTCGGTGGACAGGGTTTTCTGATCACTGAAGCTTTCTTT
CASSPLGGQGFLITEAFF